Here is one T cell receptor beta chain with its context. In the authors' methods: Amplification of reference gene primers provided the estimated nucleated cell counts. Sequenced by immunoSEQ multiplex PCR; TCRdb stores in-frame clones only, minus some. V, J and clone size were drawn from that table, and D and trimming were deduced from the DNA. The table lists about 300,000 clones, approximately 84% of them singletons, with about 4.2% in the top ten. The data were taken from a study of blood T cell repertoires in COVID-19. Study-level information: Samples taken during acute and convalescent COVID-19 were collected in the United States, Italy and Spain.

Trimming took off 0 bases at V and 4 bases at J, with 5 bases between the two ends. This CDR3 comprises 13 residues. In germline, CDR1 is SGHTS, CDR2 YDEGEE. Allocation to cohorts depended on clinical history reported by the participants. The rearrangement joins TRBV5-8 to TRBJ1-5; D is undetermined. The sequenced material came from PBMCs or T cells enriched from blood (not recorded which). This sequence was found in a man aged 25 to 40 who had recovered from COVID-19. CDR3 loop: CASSLGQNQPQHF. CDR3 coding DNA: TGTGCCAGCAGCTTGGGGCAGAATCAGCCCCAGCATTTT.